One and the same sample provided the 9 T cell receptor beta chains below, sequenced in a study of T cell responses to AZD1222 COVID-19 vaccine. The protocol was immunoSEQ multiplex PCR, while the TCRdb copy is restricted to in-frame clones and leaves out a portion. The sample has some 170,000 clones; about 92% are singletons. The sample here was peripheral blood, taken on day 0 of AZD1222 vaccination. These receptors came from an adult in good health.

The J gene is TRBJ2-1, the V gene TRBV10-3; 14 nucleotides align to TRBD2. This CDR3 region has 16 residues. V lost 7 bases to trimming and J lost 7 bases; unmatched junction nucleotides: 9. Germline assignment: CDR1 ENHRY and CDR2 SYGVKD. This chain's CDR3 is CAITRLAGGVRNEQFF. DNA for the CDR3: TGTGCCATCACTCGACTAGCGGGAGGGGTTCGGAATGAGCAGTTCTTC.

The V gene is TRBV27, the J gene TRBJ2-2; maybe TRBD2 (7 bases). There are 15 residues in the CDR3. V was pared by 7 bases and J by 5 bases, with 17 bases between. Germline loops: CDR1 MNHEY, CDR2 SMNVEV (reference sequence). CDR3 region: CASTLGGVTTGELFF. CDR3 in DNA: TGTGCCAGCACCCTAGGGGGGGTTACTACCGGGGAGCTGTTTTTT.

The chain uses TRBV10-3 and TRBJ2-7; D remains ambiguous. The germline V and J ends were trimmed by 0 bases and 3 bases, with 3 bases remaining between them. Germline V gene lookup returns CDR1 ENHRY and CDR2 SYGVKD. The CDR3 runs 12 residues. The CDR3 sequence is CAISESIYEQYF. DNA of the CDR3: TGTGCCATCAGTGAGTCTATCTACGAGCAGTACTTC.

The chain carries TRBV4-2 and TRBJ1-1, with D unresolved. The germline V gene has CDR1 LGHNA and CDR2 YNFKEQ. The CDR3 extends over 18 amino acids. The germline V and J ends were trimmed by 1 base and 1 base, with 19 bases remaining between them. The CDR3 region has the DNA TGTGCCAGCAGCCAAGCACCAACCCACCGGTCAGGGAACACTGAAGCTTTCTTT. Amino acid sequence: CASSQAPTHRSGNTEAFF.

The CDR3: CASSRSGRARETQYF. CDR3 coding DNA: TGTGCCAGCTCCCGTAGCGGGAGGGCCCGGGAGACCCAGTACTTC. The V gene is TRBV18, the J gene TRBJ2-5; TRBD2 aligns across 11 bases. Per germline, CDR1 KGHSH and CDR2 LQKENI. The CDR3 loop spans 15 amino acids. J was trimmed by 5 bases and V by 6 bases; bases with no gene match: 8.

This clone was seen just once. This chain joins TRBV7-2 and TRBJ1-1; the D gene is possibly TRBD1 (5 bases). CDR1 and CDR2 (germline): SGHTA, FQGNSA. V was pared by 5 bases and J by 1 base, with 17 bases between. The CDR3 spans 16 residues. CDR3 loop: CASSPHGGSSNTEAFF. The CDR3 bases are TGTGCCAGCAGCCCCCACGGGGGTTCTTCGAACACTGAAGCTTTCTTT.

This chain links TRBV3-1 (or the pseudogene TRBV3-2) with TRBJ1-5; D is possibly TRBD1 (6 bases). The germline V gene encodes CDR1 LGHDT and CDR2 YNNKEL (reference sequence). CDR3 size: 14 residues. The germline V and J ends were trimmed by 3 bases and 10 bases, with 16 bases remaining between them. The CDR3 here is CASSQRQENGPQHF. DNA of the CDR3: TGTGCCAGCAGCCAGAGACAGGAAAACGGTCCCCAGCATTTT.

J is TRBJ2-5 and V is TRBV19; 12 positions match TRBD2. Trimming took 7 bases from V and 2 from J; bases not matched to a gene: 5. The CDR3 consists of 15 residues. Germline values: CDR1 LNHDA, CDR2 SQIVND (reference sequence). Written as DNA, the CDR3 is TGTGCCAGTACGACTAGCGGGAGTCAGCAAGAGACCCAGTACTTC. Translating gives CASTTSGSQQETQYF.

J is TRBJ1-4 and V is TRBV15; maybe TRBD1 (5 bases). The germline V gene encodes CDR1 LNHNV and CDR2 YYDKDF (reference sequence). This CDR3 has 14 residues. With 3 bases removed from V and 6 bases from J, the gap between germline ends came to 11 bases. In nucleotides, the CDR3 is TGTGCCACCAGCAGTTGGCAGGGAGATGAAAAACTGTTTTTT. The encoded protein is CATSSWQGDEKLFF. Filled out from reference TRBV15 and TRBJ1-4, the complete variable domain reads DAMVIQNPRYQVTQFGKPVTLSCSQTLNHNVMYWYQQKSSQAPKLLFHYYDKDFNNEADTPDNFQSRRPNTSFCFLDIRSPGLGDTAMYLCATSSWQGDEKLFFGSGTQLSVL.